This paragraph covers one T cell receptor beta chain sequence. Its antigen is still unknown. The data are from a study of shared clonotypes between healthy human individuals. Study-wide context: Aged between 18 and 49, the donors were a couple of women and three men.

The CDR3 length is 14 residues. The germline V and J ends were trimmed by 0 bases and 5 bases, with 8 bases remaining between them. Per germline, CDR1 LNHNV and CDR2 YYDKDF (reference sequence). CD8 cells classed as naive were CD45RO-negative and positively selected for CCR7, excluding terminally differentiated effector memory CD45RA+ cells. The donors, healthy adults who were HIV-negative, had experienced no recent acute infections or vaccinations. The study, taken as a whole, reports: Expectations were that clonotype sharing among donors would be affected by sequencing depth. Enrolling few donors narrowed the genetic and exposure-history diversity that was represented.

The assay was immunoSEQ multiplex PCR, and TCRdb's table has in-frame clones only and misses some. Among hundreds of thousands of clones listed, around 96% were seen once. Sequenced: naive CD8+ T cells sorted from blood. The clonotype was recovered from a man aged 30 to 39 in good health. V gene TRBV15 combines with J gene TRBJ2-1; D unresolved. CDR3 amino acids: CATSRDPPNNEQFF. The CDR3 nucleotides read TGTGCCACCAGCAGAGATCCTCCGAACAATGAGCAGTTCTTC.